The 10 T cell receptor beta chains below were found in one sample sequenced in a study of radiotherapy plus CTLA-4 blockade in lung cancer. Data came from immunoSEQ multiplex PCR; TCRdb stores just in-frame clones and leaves some out. The sample records about 76,000 clones, about 79% being singletons. The specimen was peripheral blood, collected from a patient treated with radiotherapy plus ipilimumab. The receptor source for this set is a human donor with non-small cell lung cancer whose response to radiotherapy plus ipilimumab could not be evaluated. Some clones in this sample may be carry-over from other donors' samples.

The rearrangement links TRBV6-1 to TRBJ1-1, with a possible D match to TRBD1 (5 bases). Germline loops: CDR1 MNHNS, CDR2 SASEGT. CDR3 length: 10 residues. Trimming left V 6 bases short and J 11 bases short, with 10 bases between. The CDR3 nucleotides read TGTGCCAGCAGGGACAATTGGGCTTTCTTT. Translated, it gives CASRDNWAFF.

The V gene is TRBV7-9, the J gene TRBJ1-5; TRBD1 matches 9 bases. V lost 6 bases and J lost 7; bases outside the gene matches: 10. Germline values: CDR1 SEHNR, CDR2 FQNEAQ (reference sequence). This CDR3 is 15 amino acids long. CDR3 region: CASSPEGQGHQPQHF. DNA for the CDR3: TGTGCCAGCAGTCCTGAGGGACAGGGTCACCAGCCCCAGCATTTT.

This chain links TRBV18 with TRBJ1-2; a weak D match, TRBD1 (5 bases). This CDR3 comprises 15 residues. The V gene's germline CDR1 is KGHSH and CDR2 LQKENI. V lost 2 bases and J 5 bases, leaving 15 bases between the germline ends. The CDR3 loop reads CASSPRQGGKYGYTF. The CDR3 DNA is TGTGCCAGCTCACCAAGGCAGGGAGGGAAGTATGGCTACACCTTC. Complete variable domain (other parts from reference TRBV18 and TRBJ1-2): NAGVMQNPRHLVRRRGQEARLRCSPMKGHSHVYWYRQLPEEGLKFMVYLQKENIIDESGMPKERFSAEFPKEGPSILRIQQVVRGDSAAYFCASSPRQGGKYGYTFGSGTRLTVV.

This chain links TRBV25-1 with TRBJ1-5, with 7 bases matching TRBD1. CDR1 and CDR2 (germline): MGHDK, SYGVNS. This CDR3 has 14 residues. The J segment lost 2 bases and the V segment lost 8 bases, leaving 6 bases of the junction unmatched. As DNA, the CDR3 is TGTGCCAGCTCACGACAGGGCCGCAATCAGCCCCAGCATTTT. This codes for CASSRQGRNQPQHF.

J is TRBJ2-5 and V is TRBV6-5, with D possibly TRBD1 on 5 matching bases. V dropped 4 bases and J dropped 0 bases, with 12 bases sitting between them. The CDR3 runs to 15 residues. CDR1 is MNHEY and CDR2 is SVGAGI in the germline V gene. The DNA of the CDR3 is TGTGCCAGCAGTTCAGGGCCTCCACACCAAGAGACCCAGTACTTC. It translates to CASSSGPPHQETQYF.

This clone was counted a few times. The V call is TRBV12-5, the J call TRBJ1-1, with 8 bases matching TRBD1. The CDR3 runs to 16 residues. Germline V lookup: CDR1 LGHNT, CDR2 FRNRAP. Unmatched junction bases numbered 5, after V lost 1 base and J lost 1 base. CDR3 nucleotide sequence: TGTGCTAGTGGTTTGGGGGCAGGGGGCGCGAACACTGAAGCTTTCTTT. This codes for CASGLGAGGANTEAFF.

The chain links TRBV28 to TRBJ1-2, with a possible D match to TRBD1 (6 bases). Germline CDR1 and CDR2: MDHEN and SYDVKM. This CDR3 is built from 13 residues. Trimming left V 9 bases short and J 4 bases short, with 15 bases between. Written as DNA, the CDR3 is TGTGCCAGTCAGGGGTTCGGGGTCTATGGCTACACCTTC. Translated: CASQGFGVYGYTF.

V usage is TRBV5-1 and J usage is TRBJ1-2, with D uncertain. This CDR3 is built from 16 residues. The V gene's germline CDR1 is SGHRS and CDR2 YFSETQ. V gave up 0 bases and J gave up 1 base, with 13 bases separating them. Written as DNA, the CDR3 is TGCGCCAGCAGCTTGGGACTCACGGAAGATAACTATGGCTACACCTTC. Translating it yields CASSLGLTEDNYGYTF.

This clone was picked up a small number of times. The chain uses TRBV5-1 and TRBJ2-7; 8 bases match TRBD1. V shed 0 bases, J shed 5 bases, and the junction held 10 bases outside the gene matches. CDR1 and CDR2 from the germline V gene are SGHRS and YFSETQ. The CDR3 is made up of 16 amino acids. CDR3 bases: TGCGCCAGCAGCTTGGGGGCGCAGGGGGCGCTCAACGAGCAGTACTTC. It translates to CASSLGAQGALNEQYF.

The rearrangement joins TRBV7-3 to TRBJ2-4; possible D gene TRBD1, 7 bases. V dropped 7 bases and J dropped 1 base, with 17 bases sitting between them. CDR1 is SGHTA, CDR2 FQGTGA, per germline. The CDR3 spans 16 residues. CDR3: CASISGQEGAKNIQYF. In nucleotides, the CDR3 is TGTGCCAGCATCTCTGGACAGGAGGGGGCCAAAAACATTCAGTACTTC.